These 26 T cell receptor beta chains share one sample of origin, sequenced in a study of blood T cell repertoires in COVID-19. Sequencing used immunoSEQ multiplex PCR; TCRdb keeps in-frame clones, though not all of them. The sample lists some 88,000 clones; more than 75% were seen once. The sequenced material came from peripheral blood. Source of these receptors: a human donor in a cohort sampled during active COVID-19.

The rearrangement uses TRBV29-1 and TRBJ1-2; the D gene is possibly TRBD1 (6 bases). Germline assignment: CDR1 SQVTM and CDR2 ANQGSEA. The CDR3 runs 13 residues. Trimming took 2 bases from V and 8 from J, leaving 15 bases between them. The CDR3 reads CSVEIIGGGGYTF. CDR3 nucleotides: TGCAGCGTTGAAATTATAGGGGGTGGAGGCTACACCTTC.

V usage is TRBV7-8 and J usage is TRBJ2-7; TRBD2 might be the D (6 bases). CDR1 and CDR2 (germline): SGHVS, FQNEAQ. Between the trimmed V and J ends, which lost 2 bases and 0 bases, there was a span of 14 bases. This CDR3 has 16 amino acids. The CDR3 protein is CASSLTGVAASYEQYF. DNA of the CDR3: TGTGCCAGCAGCTTAACGGGGGTAGCGGCCTCCTACGAGCAGTACTTC.

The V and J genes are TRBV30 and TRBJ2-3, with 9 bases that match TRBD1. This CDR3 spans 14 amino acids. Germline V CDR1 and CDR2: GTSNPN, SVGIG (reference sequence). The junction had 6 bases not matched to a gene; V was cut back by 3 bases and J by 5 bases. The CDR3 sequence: CAWSPTGGLDTQYF. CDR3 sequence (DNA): TGTGCCTGGAGCCCGACAGGGGGTCTAGATACGCAGTATTTT.

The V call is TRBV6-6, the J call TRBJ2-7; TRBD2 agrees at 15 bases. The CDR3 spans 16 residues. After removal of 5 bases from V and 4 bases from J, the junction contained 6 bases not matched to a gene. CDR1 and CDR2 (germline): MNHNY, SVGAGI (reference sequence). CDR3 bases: TGTGCCAGCAGTGTGGGACTAGCGGGAGGACTTTACGAGCAGTACTTC. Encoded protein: CASSVGLAGGLYEQYF.

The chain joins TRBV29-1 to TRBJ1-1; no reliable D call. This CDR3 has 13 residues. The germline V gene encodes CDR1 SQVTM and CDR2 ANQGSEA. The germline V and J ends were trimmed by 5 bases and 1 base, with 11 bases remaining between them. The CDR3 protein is CSVTRNPNTEAFF. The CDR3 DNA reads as TGCAGCGTTACCAGAAATCCGAACACTGAAGCTTTCTTT.

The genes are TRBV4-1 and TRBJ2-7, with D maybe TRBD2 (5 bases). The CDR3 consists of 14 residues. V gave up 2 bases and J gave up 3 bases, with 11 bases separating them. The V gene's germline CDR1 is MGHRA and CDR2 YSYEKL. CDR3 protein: CASSQTSTNYEQYF. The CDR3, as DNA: TGCGCCAGCAGCCAAACTAGTACCAACTACGAGCAGTACTTC.

CDR3 amino acids: CASSDRVIRSGANVLTF. The CDR3 region has the DNA TGTGCCAGTAGCGACAGGGTCATAAGGTCTGGGGCCAACGTCCTGACTTTC. The rearrangement links TRBV19 to TRBJ2-6, with 7 bases aligning to TRBD1. V trimming: 6 bases; J trimming: 1 base; junction bases outside the gene matches: 9. Per germline, CDR1 LNHDA and CDR2 SQIVND (reference sequence). The CDR3 is 17 residues long.

CDR3 coding DNA: TGTGCCAGCAGCCTGGACATATCTAGCACAGATACGCAGTATTTT. Translating it yields CASSLDISSTDTQYF. This chain joins TRBV7-3 and TRBJ2-3; maybe TRBD1 (5 bases). The CDR3 runs 15 residues. V was cut by 5 bases and J by 0 bases, with 12 bases left in between. The germline gives CDR1 SGHTA, CDR2 FQGTGA.

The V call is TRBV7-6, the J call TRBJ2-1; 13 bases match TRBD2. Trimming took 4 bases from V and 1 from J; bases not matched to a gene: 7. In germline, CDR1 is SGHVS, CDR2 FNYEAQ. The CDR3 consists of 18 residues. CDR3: CASSSKGTSGKSYNEQFF. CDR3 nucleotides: TGTGCCAGCAGCTCTAAAGGGACTAGCGGGAAATCCTACAATGAGCAGTTCTTC.

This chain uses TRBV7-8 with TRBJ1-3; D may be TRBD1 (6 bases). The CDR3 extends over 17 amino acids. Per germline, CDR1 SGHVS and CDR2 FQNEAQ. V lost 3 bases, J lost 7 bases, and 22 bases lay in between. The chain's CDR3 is CASSLGTSGLGGNTIYF. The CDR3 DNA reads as TGTGCCAGCAGCTTGGGGACATCGGGCCTCGGTGGGAACACCATATATTTT.

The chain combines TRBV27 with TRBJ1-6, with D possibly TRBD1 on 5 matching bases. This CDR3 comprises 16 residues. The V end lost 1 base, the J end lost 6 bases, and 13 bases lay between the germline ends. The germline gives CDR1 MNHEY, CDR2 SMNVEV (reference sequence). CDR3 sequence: CASSLYGGWGNSPLHF. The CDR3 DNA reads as TGTGCCAGCAGTTTATATGGGGGGTGGGGTAATTCACCCCTCCACTTT.

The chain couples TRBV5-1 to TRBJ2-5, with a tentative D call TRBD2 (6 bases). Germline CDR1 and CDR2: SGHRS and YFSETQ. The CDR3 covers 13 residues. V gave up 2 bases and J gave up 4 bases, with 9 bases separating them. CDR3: CASSLLGGETQYF. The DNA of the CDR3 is TGCGCCAGCAGCTTACTCGGGGGAGAGACCCAGTACTTC.

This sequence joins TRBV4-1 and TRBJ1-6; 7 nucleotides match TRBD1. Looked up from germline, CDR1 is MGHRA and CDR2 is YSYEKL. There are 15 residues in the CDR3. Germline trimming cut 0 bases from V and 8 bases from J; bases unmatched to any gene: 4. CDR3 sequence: CASSQDGQGDSPLHF. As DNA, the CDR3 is TGCGCCAGCAGCCAAGATGGCCAGGGGGATTCACCCCTCCACTTT.

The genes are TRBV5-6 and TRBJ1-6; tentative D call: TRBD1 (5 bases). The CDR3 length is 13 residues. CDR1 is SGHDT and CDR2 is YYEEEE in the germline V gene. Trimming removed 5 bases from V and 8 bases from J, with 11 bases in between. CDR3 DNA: TGTGCCAGCAGAACGACAGCCCATTCACCCCTCCACTTT. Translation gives CASRTTAHSPLHF.

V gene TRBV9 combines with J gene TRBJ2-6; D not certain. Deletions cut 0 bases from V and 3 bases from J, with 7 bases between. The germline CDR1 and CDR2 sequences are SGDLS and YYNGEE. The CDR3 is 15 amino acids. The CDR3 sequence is CASSVDSRGANVLTF. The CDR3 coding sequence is TGTGCCAGCAGCGTAGACTCGCGTGGGGCCAACGTCCTGACTTTC.

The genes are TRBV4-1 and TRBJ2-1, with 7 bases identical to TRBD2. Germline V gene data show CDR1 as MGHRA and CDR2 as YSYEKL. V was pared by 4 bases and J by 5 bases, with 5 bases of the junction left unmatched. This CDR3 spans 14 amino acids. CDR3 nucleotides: TGCGCCAGCAGCCGAGGGCTAGCGGACAATGAGCAGTTCTTC. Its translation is CASSRGLADNEQFF.

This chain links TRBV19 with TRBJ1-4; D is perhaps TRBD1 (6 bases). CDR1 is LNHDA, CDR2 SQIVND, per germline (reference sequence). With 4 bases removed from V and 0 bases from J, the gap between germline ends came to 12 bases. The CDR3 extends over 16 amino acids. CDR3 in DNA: TGTGCCAGTAGTACCCGGGACACAACAACTAATGAAAAACTGTTTTTT. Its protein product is CASSTRDTTTNEKLFF.

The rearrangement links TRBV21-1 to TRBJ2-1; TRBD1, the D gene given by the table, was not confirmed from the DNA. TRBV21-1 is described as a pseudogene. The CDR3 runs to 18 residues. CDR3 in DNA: TGTGCCAGCAGCAAATACGGTTTGGGGACAGGGACCCGGAATGAGCAGTTCTTC. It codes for CASSKYGLGTGTRNEQFF.

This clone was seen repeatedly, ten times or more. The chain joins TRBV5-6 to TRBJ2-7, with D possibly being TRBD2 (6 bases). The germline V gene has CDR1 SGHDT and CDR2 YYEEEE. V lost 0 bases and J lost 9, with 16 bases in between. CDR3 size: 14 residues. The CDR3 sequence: CASSLAAKRGGQYF. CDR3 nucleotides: TGTGCCAGCAGCTTGGCGGCCAAACGGGGAGGGCAGTACTTC.

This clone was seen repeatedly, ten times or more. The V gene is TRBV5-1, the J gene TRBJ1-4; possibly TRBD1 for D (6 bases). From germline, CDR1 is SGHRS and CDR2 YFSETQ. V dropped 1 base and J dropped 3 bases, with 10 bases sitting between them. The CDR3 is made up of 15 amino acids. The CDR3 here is CASSLRGGANEKLFF. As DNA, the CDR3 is TGCGCCAGCAGCTTGAGAGGGGGGGCTAATGAAAAACTGTTTTTT.

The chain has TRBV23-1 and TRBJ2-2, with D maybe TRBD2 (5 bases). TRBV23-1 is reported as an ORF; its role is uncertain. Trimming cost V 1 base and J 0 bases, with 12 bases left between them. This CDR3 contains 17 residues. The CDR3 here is CASSQLGRVANTGELFF. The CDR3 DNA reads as TGCGCCAGCAGTCAATTAGGGCGGGTCGCGAACACCGGGGAGCTGTTTTTT.

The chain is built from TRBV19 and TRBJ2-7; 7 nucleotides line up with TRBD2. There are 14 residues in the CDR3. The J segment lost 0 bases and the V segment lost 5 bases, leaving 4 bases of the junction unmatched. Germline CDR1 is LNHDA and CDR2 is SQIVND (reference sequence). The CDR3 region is CASSAGTTSYEQYF. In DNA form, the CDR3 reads TGTGCCAGTAGTGCCGGGACTACCTCCTACGAGCAGTACTTC.

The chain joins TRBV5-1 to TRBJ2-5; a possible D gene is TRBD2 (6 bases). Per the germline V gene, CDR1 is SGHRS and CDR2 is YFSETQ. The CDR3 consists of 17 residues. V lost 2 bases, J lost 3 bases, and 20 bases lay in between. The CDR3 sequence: CASSLHGTEGGEETQYF. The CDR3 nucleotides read TGCGCCAGCAGCTTACACGGAACGGAAGGAGGGGAAGAGACCCAGTACTTC.

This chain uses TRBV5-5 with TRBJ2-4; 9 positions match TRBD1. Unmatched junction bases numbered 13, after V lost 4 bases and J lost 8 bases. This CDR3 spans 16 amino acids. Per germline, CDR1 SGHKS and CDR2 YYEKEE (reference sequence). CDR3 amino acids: CASSRGQGNVVDIQYF. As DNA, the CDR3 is TGTGCCAGCAGCCGGGGACAGGGTAATGTGGTGGACATTCAGTACTTC.

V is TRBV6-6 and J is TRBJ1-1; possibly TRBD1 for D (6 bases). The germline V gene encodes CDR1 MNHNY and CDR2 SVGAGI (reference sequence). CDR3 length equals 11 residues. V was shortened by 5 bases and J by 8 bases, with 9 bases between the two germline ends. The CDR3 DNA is TGTGCCAGCAGTACCGGACAGGAAGCTTTCTTT. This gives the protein CASSTGQEAFF.

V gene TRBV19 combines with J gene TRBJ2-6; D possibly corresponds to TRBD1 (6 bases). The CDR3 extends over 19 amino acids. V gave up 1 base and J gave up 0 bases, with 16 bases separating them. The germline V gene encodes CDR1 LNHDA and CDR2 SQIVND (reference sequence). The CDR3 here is CASSIALVDSISGANVLTF. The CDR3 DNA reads TGTGCCAGTAGTATAGCTCTAGTGGACAGCATCTCTGGGGCCAACGTCCTGACTTTC.